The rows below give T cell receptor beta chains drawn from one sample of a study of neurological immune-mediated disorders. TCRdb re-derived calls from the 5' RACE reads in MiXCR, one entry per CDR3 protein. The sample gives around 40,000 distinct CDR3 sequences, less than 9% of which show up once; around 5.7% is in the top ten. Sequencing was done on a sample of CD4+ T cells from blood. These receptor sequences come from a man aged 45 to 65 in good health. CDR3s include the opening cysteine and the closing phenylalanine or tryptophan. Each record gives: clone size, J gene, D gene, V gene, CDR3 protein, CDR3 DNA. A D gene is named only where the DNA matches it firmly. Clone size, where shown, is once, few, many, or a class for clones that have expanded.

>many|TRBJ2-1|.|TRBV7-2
CASSHTEEGEQFF
TGTGCCAGCAGTCACACCGAAGAGGGTGAGCAGTTCTTC
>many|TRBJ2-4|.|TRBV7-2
CASSLFGGGTITKNIQYF
TGTGCCAGCAGCCTCTTCGGCGGGGGCACAATTACCAAAAACATTCAGTACTTC
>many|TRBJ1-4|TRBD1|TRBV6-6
CASRLPGQSEKLFF
TGTGCCAGCAGATTACCGGGACAGTCCGAAAAACTGTTTTTT
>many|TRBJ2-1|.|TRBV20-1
CSARVIAVLHNEQFF
TGCAGTGCTAGGGTAATAGCTGTCTTACACAATGAGCAGTTCTTC
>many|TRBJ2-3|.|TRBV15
CATSRHNRDTQYF
TGTGCCACCAGCAGGCACAACCGGGATACGCAGTATTTT
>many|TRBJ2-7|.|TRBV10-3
CAMGLGPRGSYEQYF
TGTGCCATGGGGCTAGGGCCCAGGGGCTCCTACGAGCAGTACTTC
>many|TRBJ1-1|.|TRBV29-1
CSVVTGRDTEAFF
TGCAGCGTTGTCACAGGGAGGGACACTGAAGCTTTCTTT
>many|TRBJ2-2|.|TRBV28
CASSWTALGELFF
TGTGCCAGCAGTTGGACAGCCCTCGGGGAGCTGTTTTTT
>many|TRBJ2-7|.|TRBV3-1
CASSQGPGRRPYEQYF
TGTGCCAGCAGCCAAGGACCCGGGAGACGCCCCTACGAGCAGTACTTC
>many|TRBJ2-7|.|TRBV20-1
CSARDGGNPYEQYF
TGCAGTGCTAGAGATGGAGGAAACCCCTACGAGCAGTACTTC
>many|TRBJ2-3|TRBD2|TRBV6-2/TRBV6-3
CASTAAGVVTDTQYF
TGTGCCAGCACCGCAGCGGGAGTTGTCACAGATACGCAGTATTTT
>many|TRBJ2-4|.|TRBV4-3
CASSQVGGDIQYF
TGCGCCAGCAGCCAAGTTGGGGGAGACATTCAGTACTTC
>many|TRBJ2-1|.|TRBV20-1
CSATSAGAYNEQFF
TGCAGTGCTACCTCGGCGGGCGCCTACAATGAGCAGTTCTTC
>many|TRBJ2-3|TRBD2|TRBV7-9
CASSSPLAGRTDTQYF
TGTGCCAGCAGCTCCCCGCTAGCGGGACGCACAGATACGCAGTATTTT
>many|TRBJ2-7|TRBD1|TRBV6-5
CASRDRGYEQYF
TGTGCCAGCCGGGACAGGGGTTACGAGCAGTACTTC
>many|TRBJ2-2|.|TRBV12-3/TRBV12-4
CASTTGRYTGELFF
TGTGCCAGCACCACAGGAAGATACACCGGGGAGCTGTTTTTT
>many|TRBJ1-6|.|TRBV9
CASSAQGADNSPLHF
TGTGCCAGCAGCGCACAGGGAGCGGATAATTCACCCCTCCACTTT
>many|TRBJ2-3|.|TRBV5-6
CASSLASGQGGRGAQYF
TGTGCCAGCAGCTTGGCAAGCGGACAGGGAGGGAGAGGTGCGCAGTATTTT
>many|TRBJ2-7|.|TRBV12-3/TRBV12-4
CASSWGPRDADPPYEQYF
TGTGCCAGCAGTTGGGGGCCCCGGGACGCCGACCCTCCCTACGAGCAGTACTTC
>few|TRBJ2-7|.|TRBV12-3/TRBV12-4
CASSTSYEQYF
TGTGCCAGCAGTACCTCCTACGAGCAGTACTTC
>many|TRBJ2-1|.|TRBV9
CASSVGVSSSYNEQFF
TGTGCCAGCAGCGTAGGGGTATCGAGCTCCTACAATGAGCAGTTCTTC
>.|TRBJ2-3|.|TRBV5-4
CASNQGHDRTDTQYF
TGTGCCAGCAACCAAGGACATGACCGTACAGATACGCAGTATTTT
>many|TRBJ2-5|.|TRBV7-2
CASSLAVGGPETQYF
TGTGCCAGCAGCTTAGCCGTCGGGGGTCCGGAGACCCAGTACTTC
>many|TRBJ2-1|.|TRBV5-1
CASSLDPSASDEQFF
TGCGCCAGCAGCTTGGACCCTAGCGCTAGCGATGAGCAGTTCTTC
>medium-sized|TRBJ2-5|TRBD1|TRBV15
CATSRSTGVFRGTQYF
TGTGCCACCAGCAGATCGACAGGGGTCTTTCGGGGGACCCAGTACTTC
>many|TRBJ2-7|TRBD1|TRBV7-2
CASSTNPRGQNGEQYF
TGTGCCAGCAGCACCAACCCCAGGGGGCAGAATGGCGAGCAGTACTTC
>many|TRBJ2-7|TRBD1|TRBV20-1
CSARGQVMSYEQYF
TGCAGTGCCAGGGGACAGGTGATGTCTTACGAGCAGTACTTC
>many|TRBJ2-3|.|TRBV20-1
CSARASGWEASTDTQYF
TGCAGTGCTAGAGCGTCCGGGTGGGAGGCCAGCACAGATACGCAGTATTTT
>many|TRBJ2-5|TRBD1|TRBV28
CASSRTGMAETQYF
TGTGCCAGTTCCCGGACAGGGATGGCGGAGACCCAGTACTTC
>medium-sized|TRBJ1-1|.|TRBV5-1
CASSLVGLPTEAFF
TGCGCCAGCAGCTTGGTGGGCCTCCCCACTGAAGCTTTCTTT
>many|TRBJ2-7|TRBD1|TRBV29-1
CSVAMGQVNYEQYF
TGCAGCGTCGCAATGGGACAGGTGAACTACGAGCAGTACTTC
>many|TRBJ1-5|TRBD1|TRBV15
CATSSRPGGRNQPQHF
TGTGCCACCAGCAGTCGTCCAGGGGGACGCAATCAGCCCCAGCATTTT
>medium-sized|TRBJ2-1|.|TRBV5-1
CASSSGAGINEQFF
TGCGCCAGCAGCTCCGGGGCGGGTATTAATGAGCAGTTCTTC
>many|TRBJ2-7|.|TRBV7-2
CASSQGDLVDEQYF
TGTGCCAGCAGCCAAGGAGATTTGGTTGACGAGCAGTACTTC
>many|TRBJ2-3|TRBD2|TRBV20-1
CSARTSGSSGDTQYF
TGCAGTGCTAGGACTAGCGGGAGTTCGGGCGATACGCAGTATTTT
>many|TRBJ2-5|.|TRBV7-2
CASSPTFSTETQYF
TGTGCCAGCAGCCCGACCTTCTCTACGGAGACCCAGTACTTC
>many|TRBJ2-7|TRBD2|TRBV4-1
CASSHPLAGVVEQYF
TGCGCCAGCAGCCATCCACTAGCGGGAGTTGTCGAGCAGTACTTC
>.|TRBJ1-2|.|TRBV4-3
CASSQVTGGYTF
TGCGCCAGCAGCCAAGTTACCGGAGGCTACACCTTC